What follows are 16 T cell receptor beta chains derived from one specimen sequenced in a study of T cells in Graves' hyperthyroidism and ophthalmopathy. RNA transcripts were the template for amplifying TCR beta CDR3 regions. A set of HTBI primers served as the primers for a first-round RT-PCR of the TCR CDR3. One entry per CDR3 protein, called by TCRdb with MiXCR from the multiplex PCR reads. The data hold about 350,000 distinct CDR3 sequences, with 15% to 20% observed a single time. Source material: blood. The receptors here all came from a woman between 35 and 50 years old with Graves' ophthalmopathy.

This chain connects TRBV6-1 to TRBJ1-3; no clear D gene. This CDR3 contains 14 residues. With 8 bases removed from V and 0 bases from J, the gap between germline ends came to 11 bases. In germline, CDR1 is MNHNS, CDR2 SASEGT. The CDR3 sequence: CASVTSRSGNTIYF. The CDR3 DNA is TGTGCCAGCGTCACGTCCCGCTCTGGAAACACCATATATTTT.

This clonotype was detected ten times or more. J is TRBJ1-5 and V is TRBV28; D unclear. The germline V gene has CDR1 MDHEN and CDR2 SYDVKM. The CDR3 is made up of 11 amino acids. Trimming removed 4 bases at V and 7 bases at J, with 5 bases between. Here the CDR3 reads CASSSQQPQHF. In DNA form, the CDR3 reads TGTGCCAGCAGTTCACAGCAGCCCCAGCATTTT.

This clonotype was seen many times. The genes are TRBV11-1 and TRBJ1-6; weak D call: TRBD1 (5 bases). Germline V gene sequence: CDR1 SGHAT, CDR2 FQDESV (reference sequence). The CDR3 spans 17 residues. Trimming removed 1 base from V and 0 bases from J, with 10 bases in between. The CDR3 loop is CASSLVGAASYNSPLHF. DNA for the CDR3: TGTGCCAGCAGCTTAGTAGGGGCGGCCTCCTATAATTCACCCCTCCACTTT.

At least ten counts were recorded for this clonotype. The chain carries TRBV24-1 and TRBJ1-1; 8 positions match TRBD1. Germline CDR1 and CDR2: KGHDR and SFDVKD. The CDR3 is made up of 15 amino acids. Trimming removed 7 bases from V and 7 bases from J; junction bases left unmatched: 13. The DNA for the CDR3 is TGTGCCACCAGCGCCACCGGGACAGGTACAATTGAAGCTTTCTTT. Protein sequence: CATSATGTGTIEAFF.

This chain's CDR3 is CATSGRRPSSYEQYF. The CDR3 DNA sequence: TGTGCCACCAGCGGTCGCCGTCCTTCCTCCTACGAGCAGTACTTC. The rearrangement links TRBV15 to TRBJ2-7; D is undetermined. Germline V gene lookup returns CDR1 LNHNV and CDR2 YYDKDF (reference sequence). The CDR3 loop spans 15 amino acids. The V and J ends lost 5 bases and 0 bases respectively, with 14 bases between them.

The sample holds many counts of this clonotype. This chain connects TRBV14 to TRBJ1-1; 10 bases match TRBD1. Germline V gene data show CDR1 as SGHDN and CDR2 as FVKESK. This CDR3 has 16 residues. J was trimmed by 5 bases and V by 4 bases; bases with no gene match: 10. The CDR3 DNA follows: TGTGCCAGCAGCCGTCGACAGGGGGCCTTGGGGACTGAAGCTTTCTTT. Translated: CASSRRQGALGTEAFF. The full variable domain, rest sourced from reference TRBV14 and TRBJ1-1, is EAGVTQFPSHSVIEKGQTVTLRCDPISGHDNLYWYRRVMGKEIKFLLHFVKESKQDESGMPNNRFLAERTGGTYSTLKVQPAELEDSGVYFCASSRRQGALGTEAFFGQGTRLTVV.

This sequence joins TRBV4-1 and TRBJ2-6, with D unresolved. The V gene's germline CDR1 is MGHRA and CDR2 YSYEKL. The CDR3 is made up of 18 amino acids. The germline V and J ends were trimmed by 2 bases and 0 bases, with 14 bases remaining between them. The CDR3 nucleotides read TGCGCCAGCAGCCAACCCAGGACGGTCTACTCTGGGGCCAACGTCCTGACTTTC. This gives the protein CASSQPRTVYSGANVLTF.

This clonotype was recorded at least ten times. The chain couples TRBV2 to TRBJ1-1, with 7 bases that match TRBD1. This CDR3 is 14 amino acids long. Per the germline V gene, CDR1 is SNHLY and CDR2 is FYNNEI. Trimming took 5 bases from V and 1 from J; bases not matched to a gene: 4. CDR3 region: CASSRGQRNTEAFF. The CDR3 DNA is TGTGCCAGCAGTAGGGGGCAAAGGAACACTGAAGCTTTCTTT.

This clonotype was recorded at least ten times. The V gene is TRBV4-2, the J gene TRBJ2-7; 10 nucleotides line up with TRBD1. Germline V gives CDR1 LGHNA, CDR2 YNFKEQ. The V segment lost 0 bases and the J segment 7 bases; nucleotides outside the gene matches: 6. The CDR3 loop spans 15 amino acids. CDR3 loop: CASSQDSGTGVEQYF. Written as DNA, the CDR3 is TGTGCCAGCAGCCAAGATTCAGGGACAGGGGTTGAGCAGTACTTC.

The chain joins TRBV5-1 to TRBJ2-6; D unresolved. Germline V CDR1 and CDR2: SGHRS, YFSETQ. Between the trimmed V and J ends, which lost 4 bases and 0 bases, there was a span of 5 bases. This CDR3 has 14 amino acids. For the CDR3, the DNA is TGCGCCAGCAGCGCCTACTCTGGGGCCAACGTCCTGACTTTC. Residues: CASSAYSGANVLTF.

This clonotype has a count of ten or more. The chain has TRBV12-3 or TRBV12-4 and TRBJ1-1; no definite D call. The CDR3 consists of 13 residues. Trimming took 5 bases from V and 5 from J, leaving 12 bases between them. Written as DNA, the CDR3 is TGTGCCAGCAGTATCGGAAGCGGGACTGAAGCTTTCTTT. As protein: CASSIGSGTEAFF.

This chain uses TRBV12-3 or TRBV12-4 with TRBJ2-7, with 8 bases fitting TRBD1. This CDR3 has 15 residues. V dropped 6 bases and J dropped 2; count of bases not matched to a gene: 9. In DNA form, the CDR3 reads TGTGCCAGCAGCTCGACTAACAGGGGGACCTACGAGCAGTACTTC. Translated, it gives CASSSTNRGTYEQYF.

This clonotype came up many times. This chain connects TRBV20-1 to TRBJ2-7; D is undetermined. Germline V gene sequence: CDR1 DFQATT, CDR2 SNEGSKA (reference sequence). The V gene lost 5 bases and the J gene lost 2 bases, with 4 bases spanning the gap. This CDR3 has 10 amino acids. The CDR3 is CSAGPYEQYF. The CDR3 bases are TGCAGTGCTGGCCCCTACGAGCAGTACTTC.

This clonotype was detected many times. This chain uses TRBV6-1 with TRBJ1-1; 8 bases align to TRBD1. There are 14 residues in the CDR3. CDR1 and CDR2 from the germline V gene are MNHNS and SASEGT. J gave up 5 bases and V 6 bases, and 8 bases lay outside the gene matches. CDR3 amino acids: CASSQRTGSTEAFF. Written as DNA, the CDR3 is TGTGCCAGCAGCCAAAGGACAGGGTCAACTGAAGCTTTCTTT.

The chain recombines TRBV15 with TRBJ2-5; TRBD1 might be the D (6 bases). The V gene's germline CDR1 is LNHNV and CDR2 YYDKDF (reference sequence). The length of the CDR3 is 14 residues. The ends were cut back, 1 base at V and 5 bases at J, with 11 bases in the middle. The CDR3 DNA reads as TGTGCCACCAGCAGAGGCCAGGGGTCGGAGACCCAGTACTTC. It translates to CATSRGQGSETQYF.

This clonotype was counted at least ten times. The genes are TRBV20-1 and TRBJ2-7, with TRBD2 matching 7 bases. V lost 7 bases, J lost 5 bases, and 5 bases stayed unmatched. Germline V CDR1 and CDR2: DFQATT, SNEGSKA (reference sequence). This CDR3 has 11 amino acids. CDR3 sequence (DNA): TGCAGTGGATGGGGGGGGAACGAGCAGTACTTC. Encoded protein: CSGWGGNEQYF.